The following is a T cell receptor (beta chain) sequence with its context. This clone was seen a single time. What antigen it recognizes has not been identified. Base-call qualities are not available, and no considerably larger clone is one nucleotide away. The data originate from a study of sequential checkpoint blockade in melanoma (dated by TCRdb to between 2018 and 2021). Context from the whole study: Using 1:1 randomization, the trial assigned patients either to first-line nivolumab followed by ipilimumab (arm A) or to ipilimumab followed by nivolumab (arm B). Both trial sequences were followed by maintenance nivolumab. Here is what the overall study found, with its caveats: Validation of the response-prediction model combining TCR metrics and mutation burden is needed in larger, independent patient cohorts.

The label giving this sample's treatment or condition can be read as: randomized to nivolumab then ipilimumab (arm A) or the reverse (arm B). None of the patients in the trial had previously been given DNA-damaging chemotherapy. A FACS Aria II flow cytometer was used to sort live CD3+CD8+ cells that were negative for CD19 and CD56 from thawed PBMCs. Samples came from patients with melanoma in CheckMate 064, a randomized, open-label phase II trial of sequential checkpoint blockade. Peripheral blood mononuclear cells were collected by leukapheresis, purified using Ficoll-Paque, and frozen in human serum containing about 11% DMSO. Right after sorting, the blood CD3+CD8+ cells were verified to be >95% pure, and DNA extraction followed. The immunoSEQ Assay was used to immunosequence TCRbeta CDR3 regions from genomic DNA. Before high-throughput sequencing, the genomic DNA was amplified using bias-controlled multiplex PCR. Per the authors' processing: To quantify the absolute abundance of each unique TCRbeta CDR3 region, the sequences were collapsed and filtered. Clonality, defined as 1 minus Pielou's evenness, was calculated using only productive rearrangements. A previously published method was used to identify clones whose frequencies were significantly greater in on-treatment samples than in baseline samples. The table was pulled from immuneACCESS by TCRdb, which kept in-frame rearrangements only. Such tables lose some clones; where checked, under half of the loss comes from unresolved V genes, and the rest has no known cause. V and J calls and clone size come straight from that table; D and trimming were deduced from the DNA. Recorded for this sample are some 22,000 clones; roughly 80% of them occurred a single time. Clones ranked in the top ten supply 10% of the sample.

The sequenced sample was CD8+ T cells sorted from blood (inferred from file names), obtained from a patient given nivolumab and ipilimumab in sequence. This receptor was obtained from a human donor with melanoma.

The sequenced DNA is TGTGCCAGCAGCCCTAGACAGGGACTTAATCAGCCCCAGCATTTT. Its translation reads: CASSPRQGLNQPQHF. Recombination linked TRBV28 to TRBJ1-5; TRBD1 aligns with 7 central bases. After removal of 6 bases from V and 4 bases from J, the junction retains 9 bases not matched to a gene. From cysteine to phenylalanine, the CDR3 is 15 amino acids long. Just the 45-base CDR3 DNA is kept, in frame starting at base 1. As encoded in the germline V gene, CDR1 is MDHEN while CDR2 is SYDVKM.